Listed here is a single T cell receptor beta chain. The data belong to a study of blood T cell repertoires in COVID-19. At the level of the study: Samples came from the United States, Italy and Spain, spanning acute and convalescent COVID-19. Sources were T cells, B-cell-depleted T cells, or PBMCs; the material itself was cDNA or gDNA.

This CDR3 region has 14 residues. Trimming stripped 2 bases from V and 4 bases from J, with 14 bases between. Germline V gene lookup returns CDR1 GTSNPN and CDR2 SVGIG (reference sequence). Original methodology: Amplification with reference gene primers provided the estimates of nucleated cell counts. TCRdb's copy holds only in-frame clones and misses some; the assay was immunoSEQ multiplex PCR. Clone size and the V and J calls come from that table; the DNA yielded D and trimming. In the table there are roughly 170,000 clones, roughly 70% of which are singletons. The gene calls are TRBV30 and TRBJ1-2; D gene unclear. Sequencing was done on a sample of peripheral blood. This TCR was recovered from a woman at least 80 years old with acute or convalescent COVID-19. In DNA, the CDR3 is TGTGCCTGGAGTCTACCGTGGGCAGGCTATGGCTACACCTTC. Residues: CAWSLPWAGYGYTF.